This TCR beta chain comes out of a study of OX40 agonist ivuxolimab in advanced cancers. The CDR3 loop spans 15 amino acids. The V end was cut by 1 base, the J end by 0 bases, with 6 bases between. Germline CDR1 reads LNHDA; CDR2 reads SQIVND (reference sequence). Clones were read by immunoSEQ multiplex PCR, and TCRdb kept only the in-frame ones, dropping some. The sample lists 55,000 to 65,000 clones; roughly 85% were seen once. The rearrangement links TRBV19 to TRBJ1-4, with D unclear. This TCR came from an adult with an advanced solid tumor such as melanoma, head and neck, liver or kidney cancer. The material was CD4+ or CD8+ T cells sorted from blood, obtained in a trial of the OX40 agonist ivuxolimab. The CDR3 bases are TGTGCCAGTAGTATAGCCGGGGCAACTAATGAAAAACTGTTTTTT. This sequence encodes CASSIAGATNEKLFF.